This T cell receptor beta chain was obtained from a study of Graves' ophthalmopathy and Graves' hyperthyroidism. Study results and caveats: Ophthalmopathy and stable hyperthyroidism were discriminated by a 13-signature model, with about 90% sensitivity and 81.08% specificity. At roughly 67% sensitivity and approximately 72% specificity, the model predicted progression of the ophthalmopathy.

Active ophthalmopathy (CAS at least 3, NOSPECS at least 4), lasting under 3 months. A volume of over 9 ml of fresh peripheral blood supplied the PBMCs. This clonotype was seen at least ten times. Its antigen remains unknown. The CDR3 is made up of 12 amino acids. The V end was cut by 7 bases, the J end by 7 bases, with 13 bases between. From germline, CDR1 is MNHEY and CDR2 SMNVEV (reference sequence). The study amplified TCR beta CDR3 regions using RNA transcripts. First-round RT-PCR used HTBI primers; second-round multiplex PCR followed. MiXCR, applied by TCRdb to the multiplex PCR reads, yields one record per CDR3 protein. Among about 480,000 distinct CDR3 sequences listed, around 15% were seen once.

Sequencing was performed on blood. V and J are TRBV27 and TRBJ1-1; weak D call: TRBD1 (6 bases). This clonotype was obtained from a woman between 25 and 40 years old with Graves' ophthalmopathy. The CDR3 nucleotides are TGTGCCAGCACCGACAGGATCGGTGAAGCTTTCTTT. Its protein is CASTDRIGEAFF.